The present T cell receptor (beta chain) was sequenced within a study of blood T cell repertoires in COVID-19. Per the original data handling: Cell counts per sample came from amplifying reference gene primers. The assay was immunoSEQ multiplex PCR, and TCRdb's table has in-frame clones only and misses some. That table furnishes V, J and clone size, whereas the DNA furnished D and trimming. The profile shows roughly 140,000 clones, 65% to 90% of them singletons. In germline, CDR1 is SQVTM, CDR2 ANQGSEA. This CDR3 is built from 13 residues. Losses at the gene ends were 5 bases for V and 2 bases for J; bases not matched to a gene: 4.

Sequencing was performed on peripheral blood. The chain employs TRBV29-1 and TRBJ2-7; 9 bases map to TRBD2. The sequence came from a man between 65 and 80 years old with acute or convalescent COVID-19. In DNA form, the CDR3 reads TGCAGCGTTACTAGCGGGTCACCCTACGAGCAGTACTTC. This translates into CSVTSGSPYEQYF.